The T cell receptor (beta chain) under discussion was sequenced for a study of T cell changes during pregnancy in multiple sclerosis. V dropped 2 bases and J dropped 1 base, with 5 bases sitting between them. The germline V gene encodes CDR1 LNHDA and CDR2 SQIVND (reference sequence). The CDR3 extends over 13 amino acids. The method was immunoSEQ multiplex PCR; TCRdb's version includes in-frame clones alone and lacks a portion of them. The repertoire holds tens of thousands of clones, roughly 90% seen once, with 3.5% to 4% in the top ten. This rearrangement joins TRBV19 to TRBJ1-1; D uncertain. The sequenced sample was CD8+ T cells from peripheral blood mononuclear cells, obtained in the third trimester of pregnancy. The origin of this receptor is a female donor with multiple sclerosis, enrolled in a pregnancy study. CDR3 coding DNA: TGTGCCAGTAGTATATTCAGGAACACTGAAGCTTTCTTT. Amino acid sequence: CASSIFRNTEAFF.